A single count supports the clone carrying this T cell receptor beta chain. The table came from immunoSEQ multiplex PCR; TCRdb's copy has only in-frame clones and leaves some out. This sample has 150,000 to 200,000 clones, with 85% to 90% found just once. The sample is drawn from a study of control samples from healthy donors and cancer patients. Sequencing was performed on blood. The source of this sequence is a woman aged 45-59 years in good health.

The CDR3 DNA reads as TGTGCCAGCAGTTTAGTTGTGAACACTGAAGCTTTCTTT. This translates into CASSLVVNTEAFF. The chain is built from TRBV27 and TRBJ1-1; D call uncertain. CDR1 and CDR2 from the germline V gene are MNHEY and SMNVEV (reference sequence). V lost 2 bases to trimming and J lost 0 bases, with 4 bases between them. The CDR3 loop spans 13 amino acids.